The source of this T cell receptor (beta chain) is a study of shared clonotypes between healthy human individuals. Turning to the study itself: The study used three CD4 naive, three CD4 memory, two CD8 naive and one CD8 memory plate per donor.

Per the original methods: Filtering differed since immunoSEQ provided only junctions, with no quality scores. The assay was immunoSEQ multiplex PCR, and TCRdb's table has in-frame clones only and misses some. V and J calls and clone size come straight from that table; D and trimming were deduced from the DNA. The sample lists some 2,100,000 clones, under 95% occurring once. Positively selected for CCR7, the CD45RO-negative cells used as naive CD8 cells excluded terminally differentiated effector memory CD45RA+ cells. Between the trimmed V and J ends, which lost 7 bases and 0 bases, there was a span of 13 bases. Looked up from germline, CDR1 is GTSNPN and CDR2 is SVGIG (reference sequence). The CDR3 loop spans 13 amino acids.

The receptor's source is a man between 18 and 35 years old in good health. Some clones in this sample may be carry-over from other donors' samples. The chain is built from TRBV30 and TRBJ2-7; TRBD1 or TRBD2 may be the D gene (5 bases each). The sequenced sample consisted of naive CD8+ T cells from PBMCs. The CDR3 region is CALQGEFSYEQYF. CDR3 nucleotides: TGTGCCTTGCAGGGAGAGTTCTCCTACGAGCAGTACTTC.